This TCR beta chain was identified in a study of T cells in localized non-small cell lung cancer. Sequencing used immunoSEQ multiplex PCR; TCRdb keeps in-frame clones, though not all of them. This sample has about 54,000 clones; about 85% occur once, and the top ten carry about 20%. The CDR3 is 14 residues long. The V segment lost 5 bases and the J segment 8 bases; nucleotides outside the gene matches: 6. The germline V gene encodes CDR1 SGHAT and CDR2 FQNNGV. On this clone itself: Its specificity is unknown.

The study, taken as a whole, reports: Turning up in adjacent lung were a median roughly 59 of the top 100 tumor clones. Uninvolved adjacent lung had higher T cell clonality than tumor and all other tissues. A higher density of T cells in blood coincided with extended overall survival.

Material: peripheral blood, obtained before any cancer treatment. The rearrangement links TRBV11-2 to TRBJ1-4; 9 bases fit TRBD1. This clonotype was sampled from a female donor over 55 with stage II squamous cell lung carcinoma. The CDR3 loop is CASSLQGAKEKLFF. CDR3 DNA sequence: TGTGCCAGCAGCCTACAGGGGGCGAAGGAAAAACTGTTTTTT.